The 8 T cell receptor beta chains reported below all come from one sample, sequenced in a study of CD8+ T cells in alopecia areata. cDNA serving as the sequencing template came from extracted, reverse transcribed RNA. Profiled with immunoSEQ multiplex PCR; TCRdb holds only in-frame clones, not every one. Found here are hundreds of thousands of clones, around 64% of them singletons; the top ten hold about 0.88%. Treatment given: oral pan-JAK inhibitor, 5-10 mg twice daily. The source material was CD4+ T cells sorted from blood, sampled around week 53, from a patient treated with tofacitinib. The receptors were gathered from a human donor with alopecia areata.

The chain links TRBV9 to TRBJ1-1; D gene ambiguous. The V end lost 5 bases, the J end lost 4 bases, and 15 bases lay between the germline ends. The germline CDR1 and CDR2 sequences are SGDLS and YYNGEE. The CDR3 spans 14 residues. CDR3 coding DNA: TGTGCCAGCAGGGAGCCCAGTGACACCACTGAAGCTTTCTTT. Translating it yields CASREPSDTTEAFF.

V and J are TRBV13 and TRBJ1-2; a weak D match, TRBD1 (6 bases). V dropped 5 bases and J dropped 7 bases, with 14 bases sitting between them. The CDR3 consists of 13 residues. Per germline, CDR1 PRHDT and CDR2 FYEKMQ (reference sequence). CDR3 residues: CASSINRESGYTF. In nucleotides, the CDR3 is TGTGCCAGCAGCATAAACAGGGAGAGTGGCTACACCTTC.

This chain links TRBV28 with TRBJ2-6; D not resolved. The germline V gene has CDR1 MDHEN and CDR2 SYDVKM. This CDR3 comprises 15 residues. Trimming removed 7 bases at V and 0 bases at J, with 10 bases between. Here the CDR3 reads CASTQSSSGANVLTF. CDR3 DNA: TGTGCCAGCACCCAATCCAGCTCTGGGGCCAACGTCCTGACTTTC.

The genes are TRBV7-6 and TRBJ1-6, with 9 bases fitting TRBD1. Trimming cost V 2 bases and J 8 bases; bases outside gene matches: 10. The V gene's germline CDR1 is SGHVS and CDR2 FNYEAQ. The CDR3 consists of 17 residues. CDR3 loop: CASSLRPRTGADSPLHF. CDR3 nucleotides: TGTGCCAGCAGCTTAAGACCCCGGACAGGGGCGGATTCACCCCTCCACTTT. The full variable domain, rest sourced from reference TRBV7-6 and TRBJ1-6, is GAGVSQSPRYKVTKRGQDVALRCDPISGHVSLYWYRQALGQGPEFLTYFNYEAQQDKSGLPNDRFSAERPEGSISTLTIQRTEQRDSAMYRCASSLRPRTGADSPLHFGNGTRLTVT.

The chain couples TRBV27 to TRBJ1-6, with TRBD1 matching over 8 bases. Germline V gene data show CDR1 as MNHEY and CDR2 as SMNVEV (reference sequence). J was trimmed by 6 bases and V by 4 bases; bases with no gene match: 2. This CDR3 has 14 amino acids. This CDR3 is CASSWQGANSPLHF. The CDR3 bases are TGTGCCAGCAGTTGGCAGGGGGCTAATTCACCCCTCCACTTT.

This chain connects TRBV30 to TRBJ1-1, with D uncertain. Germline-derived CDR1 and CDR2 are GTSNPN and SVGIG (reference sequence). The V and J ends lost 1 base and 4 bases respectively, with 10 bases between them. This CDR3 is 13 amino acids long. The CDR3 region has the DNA TGTGCCTGGAGTGGCCAGCCGGGCACTGAAGCTTTCTTT. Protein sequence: CAWSGQPGTEAFF.

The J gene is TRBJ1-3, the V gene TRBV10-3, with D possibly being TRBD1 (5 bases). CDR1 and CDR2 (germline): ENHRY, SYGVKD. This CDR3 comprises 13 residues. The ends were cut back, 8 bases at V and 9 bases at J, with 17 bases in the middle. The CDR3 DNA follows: TGTGCCATCGGGAGGGGCCTCGGAGGCACCATATATTTT. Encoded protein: CAIGRGLGGTIYF.

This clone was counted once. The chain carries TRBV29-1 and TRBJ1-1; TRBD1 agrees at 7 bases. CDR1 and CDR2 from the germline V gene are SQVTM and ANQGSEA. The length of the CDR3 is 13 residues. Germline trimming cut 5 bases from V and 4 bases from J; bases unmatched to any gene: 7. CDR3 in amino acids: CSVHRGTLTEAFF. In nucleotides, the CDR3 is TGCAGCGTTCACAGGGGCACCCTCACTGAAGCTTTCTTT.